This TCR beta chain was recovered during a study of graft-versus-host responses after intestinal transplantation. Study overall: Recipients were given multivisceral, liver-intestinal, or isolated intestinal transplants.

General observations from the study: Individuals carrying graft-donor T cell macrochimerism showed high graft-versus-host to host-versus-graft clonal ratios in allografts. The marrow of recipients harbored GvH clones, and ileum or blood showed some of them first.

Using immunoSEQ multiplex PCR, the repertoire was profiled, and TCRdb retains in-frame clones only, with some absent. Seen here are 13,000 to 15,000 clones, 30% to 40% observed once, and the top ten hold 1.1%. This specimen was alloreactive CD4+ T cells from a mixed lymphocyte reaction culture, taken before intestinal transplant. The subset denotes: CFSE-low proliferating T cells sorted from roughly six-day pre-transplant mixed lymphocyte reaction (GvH or HvG direction). The TCR sequence derives from a human patient who received an intestinal transplant.

CDR3 sequence (DNA): TGTGCCAGCAGCTTGACAGCAGGGATTACCGGGGAGCTGTTTTTT. Its protein is CASSLTAGITGELFF. The J gene is TRBJ2-2, the V gene TRBV5-5, with D maybe TRBD1 (5 bases). CDR3 size: 15 residues. Trimming pared 1 base from V and 5 bases from J, leaving 12 bases between. Germline CDR1 reads SGHKS; CDR2 reads YYEKEE (reference sequence).